This T cell receptor (beta chain) was identified in a study of shared clonotypes between healthy human individuals. Study-level information: Participating donors consisted of a couple of women and a few men aged 18 to 49. Study results and caveats: Shared across several donors were roughly 5% of the naive CD4 clonotypes.

Worth noting for this clone: Its antigen is as yet unknown.

The assay used deep level. TCRdb's table, derived via immunoSEQ multiplex PCR, lists solely in-frame clones and lacks some. Of roughly 1,800,000 clones listed, approximately 94% are singletons. The naive CD8 subset, CD45RO-negative cells positively selected for CCR7, excluded terminally differentiated effector memory CD45RA+ cells. Germline V gives CDR1 MGHDK, CDR2 SYGVNS. The CDR3 length is 13 residues. V was pared by 2 bases and J by 7 bases, with 11 bases between. The source material was naive CD8+ T cells sorted from blood. The clonotype originates from a man between 18 and 35 years old in good health. The chain combines TRBV25-1 with TRBJ1-2, with D maybe TRBD1 (6 bases). CDR3 amino acids: CASSERGVFGYTF. The CDR3 region has the DNA TGTGCCAGCAGTGAAAGGGGGGTCTTTGGCTACACCTTC.